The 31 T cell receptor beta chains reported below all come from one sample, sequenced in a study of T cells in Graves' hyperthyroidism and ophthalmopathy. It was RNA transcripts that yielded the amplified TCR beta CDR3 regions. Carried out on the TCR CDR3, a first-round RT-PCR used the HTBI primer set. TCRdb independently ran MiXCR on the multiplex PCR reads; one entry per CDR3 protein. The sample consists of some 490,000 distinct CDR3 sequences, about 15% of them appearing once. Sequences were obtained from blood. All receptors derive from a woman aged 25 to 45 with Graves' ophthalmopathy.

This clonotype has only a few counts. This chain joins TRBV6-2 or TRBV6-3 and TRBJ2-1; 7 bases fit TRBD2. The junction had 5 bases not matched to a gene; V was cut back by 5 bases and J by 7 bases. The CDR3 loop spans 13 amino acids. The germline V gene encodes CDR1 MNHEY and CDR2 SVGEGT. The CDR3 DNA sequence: TGTGCCAGCAGTCGGGAGGCTCGGAATGAGCAGTTCTTC. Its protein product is CASSREARNEQFF.

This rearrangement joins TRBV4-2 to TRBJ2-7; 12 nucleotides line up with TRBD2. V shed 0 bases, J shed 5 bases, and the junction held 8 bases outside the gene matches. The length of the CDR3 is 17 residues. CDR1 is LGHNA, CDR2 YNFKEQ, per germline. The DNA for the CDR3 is TGTGCCAGCAGCCAAGAGCGTCTGCGACTAGCGGGAGACGAGCAGTACTTC. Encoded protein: CASSQERLRLAGDEQYF.

DNA of the CDR3: TGTGCCAGCAGCCAAACCGGGACTAGCGAGGCCTACGAGCAGTACTTC. Translation gives CASSQTGTSEAYEQYF. The chain combines TRBV14 with TRBJ2-7, with 10 bases matching TRBD2. V was clipped by 2 bases and J by 2 bases; unmatched bases: 6. This CDR3 has 16 residues. Germline loops: CDR1 SGHDN, CDR2 FVKESK.

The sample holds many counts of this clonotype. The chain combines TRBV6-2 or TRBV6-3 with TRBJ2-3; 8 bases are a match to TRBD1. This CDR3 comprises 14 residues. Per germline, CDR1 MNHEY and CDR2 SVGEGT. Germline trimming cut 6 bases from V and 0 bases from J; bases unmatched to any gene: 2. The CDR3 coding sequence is TGTGCCAGCAGGGACAGGGCTAGCACAGATACGCAGTATTTT. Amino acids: CASRDRASTDTQYF.

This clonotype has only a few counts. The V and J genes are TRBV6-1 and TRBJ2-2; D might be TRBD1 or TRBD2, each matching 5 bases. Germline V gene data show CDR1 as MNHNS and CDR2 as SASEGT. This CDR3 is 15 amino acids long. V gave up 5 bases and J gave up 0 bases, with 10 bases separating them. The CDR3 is CASSTGTTNTGELFF. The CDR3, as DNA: TGTGCCAGCAGTACCGGGACCACGAACACCGGGGAGCTGTTTTTT.

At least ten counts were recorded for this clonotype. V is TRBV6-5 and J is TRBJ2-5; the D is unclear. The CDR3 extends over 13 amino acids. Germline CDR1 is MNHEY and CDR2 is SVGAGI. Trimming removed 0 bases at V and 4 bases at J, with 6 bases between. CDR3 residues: CASSYSGSETQYF. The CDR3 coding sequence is TGTGCCAGCAGTTACTCAGGGTCAGAGACCCAGTACTTC.

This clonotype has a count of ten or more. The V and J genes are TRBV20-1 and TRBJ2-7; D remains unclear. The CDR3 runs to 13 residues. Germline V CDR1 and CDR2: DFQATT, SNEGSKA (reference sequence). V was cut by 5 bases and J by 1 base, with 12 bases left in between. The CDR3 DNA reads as TGCAGTGCTGGTTCGGACCTTTCCTACGAGCAGTACTTC. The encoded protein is CSAGSDLSYEQYF.

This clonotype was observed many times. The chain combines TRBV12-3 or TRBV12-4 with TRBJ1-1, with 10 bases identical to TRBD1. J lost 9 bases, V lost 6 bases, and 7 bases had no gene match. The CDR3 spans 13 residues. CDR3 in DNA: TGTGCCAGCAGCGCCGGACAGGGGGACAAAGCTTTCTTT. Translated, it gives CASSAGQGDKAFF.

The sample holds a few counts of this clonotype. CDR3: CASSVRDTGTEAFF. The CDR3 region has the DNA TGTGCCAGCAGCGTACGGGACACCGGGACTGAAGCTTTCTTT. This sequence joins TRBV9 and TRBJ1-1, with a possible D match to TRBD1 (6 bases). Germline values: CDR1 SGDLS, CDR2 YYNGEE. Trimming left V 1 base short and J 5 bases short, with 12 bases between. The CDR3 totals 14 residues.

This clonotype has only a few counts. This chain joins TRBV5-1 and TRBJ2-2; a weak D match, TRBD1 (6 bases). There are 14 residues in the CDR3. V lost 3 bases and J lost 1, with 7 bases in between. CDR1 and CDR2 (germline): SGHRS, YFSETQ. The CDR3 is CASSWDKNTGELFF. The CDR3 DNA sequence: TGCGCCAGCAGCTGGGACAAGAACACCGGGGAGCTGTTTTTT.

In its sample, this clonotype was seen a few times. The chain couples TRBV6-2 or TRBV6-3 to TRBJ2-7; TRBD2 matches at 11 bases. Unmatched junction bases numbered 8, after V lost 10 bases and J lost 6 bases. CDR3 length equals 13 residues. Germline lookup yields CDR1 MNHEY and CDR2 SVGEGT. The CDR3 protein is CATALAGVFEQYF. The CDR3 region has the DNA TGTGCCACCGCACTAGCGGGAGTATTCGAGCAGTACTTC.

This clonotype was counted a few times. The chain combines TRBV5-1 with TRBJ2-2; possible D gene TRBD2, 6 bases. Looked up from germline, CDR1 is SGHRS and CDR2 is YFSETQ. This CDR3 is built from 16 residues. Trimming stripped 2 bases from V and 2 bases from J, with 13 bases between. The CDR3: CASSLVVAENTGELFF. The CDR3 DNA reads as TGCGCCAGCAGCTTAGTGGTAGCGGAAAACACCGGGGAGCTGTTTTTT.

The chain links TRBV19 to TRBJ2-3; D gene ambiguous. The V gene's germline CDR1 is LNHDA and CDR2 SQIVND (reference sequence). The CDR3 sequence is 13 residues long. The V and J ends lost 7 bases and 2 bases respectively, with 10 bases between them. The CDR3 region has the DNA TGTGCCAGTAATCGGCGGACCACAGATACGCAGTATTTT. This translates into CASNRRTTDTQYF.

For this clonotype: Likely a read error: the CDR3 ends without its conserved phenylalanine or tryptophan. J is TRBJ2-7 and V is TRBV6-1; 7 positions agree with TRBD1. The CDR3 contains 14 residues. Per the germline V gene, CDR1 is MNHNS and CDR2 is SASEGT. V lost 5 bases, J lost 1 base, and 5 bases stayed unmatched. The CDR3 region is CASSPRTGSYEQYL. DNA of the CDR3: TGTGCCAGCAGTCCCCGGACAGGTTCCTACGAGCAGTACCTC.

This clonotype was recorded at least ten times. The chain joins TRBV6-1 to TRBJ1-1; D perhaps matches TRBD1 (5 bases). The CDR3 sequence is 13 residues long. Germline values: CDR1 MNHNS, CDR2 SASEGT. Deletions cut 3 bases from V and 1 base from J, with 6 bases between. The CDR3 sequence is CASSDRANTEAFF. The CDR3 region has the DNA TGTGCCAGCAGTGACAGGGCGAACACTGAAGCTTTCTTT.

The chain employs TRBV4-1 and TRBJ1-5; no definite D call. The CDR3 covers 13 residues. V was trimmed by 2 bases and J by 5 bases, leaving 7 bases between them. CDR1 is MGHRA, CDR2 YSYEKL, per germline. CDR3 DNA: TGCGCCAGCAGCCAAAGCCCATATCAGCCCCAGCATTTT. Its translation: CASSQSPYQPQHF.

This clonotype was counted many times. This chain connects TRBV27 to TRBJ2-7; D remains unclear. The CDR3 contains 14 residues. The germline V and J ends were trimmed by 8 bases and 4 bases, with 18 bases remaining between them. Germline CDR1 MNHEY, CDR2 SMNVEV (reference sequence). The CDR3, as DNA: TGTGCCAGCGCCCCGGATCTGTCCGGTTACGAGCAGTACTTC. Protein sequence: CASAPDLSGYEQYF.

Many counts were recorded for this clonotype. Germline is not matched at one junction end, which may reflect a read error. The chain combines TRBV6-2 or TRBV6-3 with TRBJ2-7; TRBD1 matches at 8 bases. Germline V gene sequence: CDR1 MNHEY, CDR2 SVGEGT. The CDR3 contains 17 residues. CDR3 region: CASSDSILRDRPYEQYF. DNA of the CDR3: TGTGCCAGCAGTGACTCAATACTCCGGGACAGGCCCTACGAGCAGTACTTC.

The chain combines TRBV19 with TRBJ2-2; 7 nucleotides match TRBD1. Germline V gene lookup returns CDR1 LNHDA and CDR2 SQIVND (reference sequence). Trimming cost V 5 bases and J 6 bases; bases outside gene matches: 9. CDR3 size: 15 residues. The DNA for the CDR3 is TGTGCCAGTAGTCGATCGACAGGGTTGGCCGGGGAGCTGTTTTTT. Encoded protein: CASSRSTGLAGELFF.

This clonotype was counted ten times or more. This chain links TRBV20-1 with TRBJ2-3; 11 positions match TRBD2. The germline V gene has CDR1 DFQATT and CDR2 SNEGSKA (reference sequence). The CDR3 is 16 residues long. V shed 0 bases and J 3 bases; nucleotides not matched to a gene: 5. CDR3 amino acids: CSARDVAGGYTDTQYF. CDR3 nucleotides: TGCAGTGCTAGAGACGTAGCGGGAGGGTATACAGATACGCAGTATTTT.

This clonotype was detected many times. The CDR3 bases are TGTGCCAGCAGTCCTGGACTAGCGGGAGTAGGCGAGCAGTACTTC. Translation gives CASSPGLAGVGEQYF. The chain combines TRBV7-2 with TRBJ2-7; TRBD2 matches at 13 bases. The CDR3 consists of 15 residues. J gave up 6 bases and V 6 bases, and 8 bases lay outside the gene matches. CDR1 is SGHTA, CDR2 FQGNSA, per germline.

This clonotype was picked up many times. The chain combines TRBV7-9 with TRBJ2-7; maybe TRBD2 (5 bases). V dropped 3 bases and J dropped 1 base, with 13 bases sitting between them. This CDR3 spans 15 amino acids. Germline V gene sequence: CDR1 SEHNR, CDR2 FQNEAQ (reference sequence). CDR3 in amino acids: CASSFRPGESYEQYF. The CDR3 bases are TGTGCCAGCAGCTTTCGGCCCGGGGAATCCTACGAGCAGTACTTC.

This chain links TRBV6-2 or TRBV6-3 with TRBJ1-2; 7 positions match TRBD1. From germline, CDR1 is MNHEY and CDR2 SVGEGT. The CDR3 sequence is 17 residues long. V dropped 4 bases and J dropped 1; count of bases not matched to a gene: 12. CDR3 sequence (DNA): TGTGCCAGCAGTTCGCCGACAGGGTCCAGGGTTAACTATGGCTACACCTTC. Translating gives CASSSPTGSRVNYGYTF.

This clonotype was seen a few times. The CDR3 region is CASRRGTGASSYNEQFF. The DNA for the CDR3 is TGTGCCAGCAGACGCGGGACAGGGGCGAGCTCCTACAATGAGCAGTTCTTC. The chain couples TRBV12-3 or TRBV12-4 to TRBJ2-1, with 10 bases matching TRBD1. Trimming took 6 bases from V and 0 from J; bases not matched to a gene: 8. This CDR3 spans 17 amino acids.

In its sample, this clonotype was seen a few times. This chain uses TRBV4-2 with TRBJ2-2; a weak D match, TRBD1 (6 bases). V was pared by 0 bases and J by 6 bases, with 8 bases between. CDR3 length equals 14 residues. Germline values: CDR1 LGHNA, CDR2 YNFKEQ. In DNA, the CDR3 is TGTGCCAGCAGCCAAGACAGGGGTTCCGGGGAGCTGTTTTTT. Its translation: CASSQDRGSGELFF.

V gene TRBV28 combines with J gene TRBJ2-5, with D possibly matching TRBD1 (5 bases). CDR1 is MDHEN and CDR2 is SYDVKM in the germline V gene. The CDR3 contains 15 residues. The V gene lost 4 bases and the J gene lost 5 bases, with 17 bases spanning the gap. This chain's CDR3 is CASSSPRGGAETQYF. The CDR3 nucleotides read TGTGCCAGCAGTTCCCCCCGCGGTGGGGCCGAGACCCAGTACTTC.

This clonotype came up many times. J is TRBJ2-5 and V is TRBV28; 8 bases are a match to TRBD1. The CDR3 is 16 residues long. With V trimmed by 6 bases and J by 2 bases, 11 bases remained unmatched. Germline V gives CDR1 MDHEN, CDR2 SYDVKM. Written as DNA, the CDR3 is TGTGCCAGCAGACTTAAGGACAGGGCCTTACAAGAGACCCAGTACTTC. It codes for CASRLKDRALQETQYF.

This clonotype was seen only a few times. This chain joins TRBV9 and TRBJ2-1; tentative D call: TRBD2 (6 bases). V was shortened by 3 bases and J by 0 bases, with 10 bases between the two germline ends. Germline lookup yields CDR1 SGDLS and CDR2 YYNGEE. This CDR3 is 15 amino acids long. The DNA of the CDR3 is TGTGCCAGCAGCGGGATCGGGGGCTCCTACAATGAGCAGTTCTTC. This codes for CASSGIGGSYNEQFF.

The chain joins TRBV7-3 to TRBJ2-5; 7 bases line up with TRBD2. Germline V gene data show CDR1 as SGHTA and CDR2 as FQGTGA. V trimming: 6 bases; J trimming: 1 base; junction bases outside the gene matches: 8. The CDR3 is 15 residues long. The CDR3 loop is CASSPSGTTQETQYF. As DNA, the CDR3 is TGTGCCAGCAGTCCCTCCGGGACTACCCAAGAGACCCAGTACTTC.

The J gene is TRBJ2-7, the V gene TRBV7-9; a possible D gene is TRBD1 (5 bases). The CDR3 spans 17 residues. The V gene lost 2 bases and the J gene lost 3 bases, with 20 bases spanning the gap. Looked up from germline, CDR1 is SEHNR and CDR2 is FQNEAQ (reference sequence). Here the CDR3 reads CASSLKNDGTGDYEQYF. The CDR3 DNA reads TGTGCCAGCAGCTTAAAAAATGATGGAACAGGCGACTACGAGCAGTACTTC.

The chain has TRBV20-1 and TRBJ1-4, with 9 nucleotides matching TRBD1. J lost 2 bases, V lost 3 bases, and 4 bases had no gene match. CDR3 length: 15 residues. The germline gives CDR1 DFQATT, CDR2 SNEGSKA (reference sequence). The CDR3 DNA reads TGCAGTGCTAGCGCCGGACAGGGGACTAATGAAAAACTGTTTTTT. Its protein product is CSASAGQGTNEKLFF.